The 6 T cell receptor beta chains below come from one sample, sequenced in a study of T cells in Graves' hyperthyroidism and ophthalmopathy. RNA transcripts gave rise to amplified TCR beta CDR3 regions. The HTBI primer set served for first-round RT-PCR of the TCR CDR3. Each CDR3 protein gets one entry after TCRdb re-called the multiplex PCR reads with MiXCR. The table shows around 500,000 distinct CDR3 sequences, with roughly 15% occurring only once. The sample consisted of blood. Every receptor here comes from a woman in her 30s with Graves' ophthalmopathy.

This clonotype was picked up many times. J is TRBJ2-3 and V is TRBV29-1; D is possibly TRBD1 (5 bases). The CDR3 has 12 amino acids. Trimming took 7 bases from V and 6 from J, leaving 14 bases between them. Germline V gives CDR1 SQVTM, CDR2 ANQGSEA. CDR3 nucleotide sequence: TGCAGCGAAGGGGTCTCGGCGGATACGCAGTATTTT. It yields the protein CSEGVSADTQYF.

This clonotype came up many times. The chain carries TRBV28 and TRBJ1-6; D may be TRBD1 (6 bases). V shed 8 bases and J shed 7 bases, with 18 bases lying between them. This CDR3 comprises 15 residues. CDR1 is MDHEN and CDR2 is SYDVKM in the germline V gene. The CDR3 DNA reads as TGTGCCAGCGATAACAGGGAAGTTTACAATTCACCCCTCCACTTT. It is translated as CASDNREVYNSPLHF.

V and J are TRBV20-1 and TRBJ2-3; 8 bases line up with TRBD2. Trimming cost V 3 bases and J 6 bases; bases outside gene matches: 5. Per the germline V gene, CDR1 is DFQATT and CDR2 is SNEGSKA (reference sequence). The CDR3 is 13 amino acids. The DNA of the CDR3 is TGCAGTGCTAGGGACGGGAGGGAGGATACGCAGTATTTT. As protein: CSARDGREDTQYF.

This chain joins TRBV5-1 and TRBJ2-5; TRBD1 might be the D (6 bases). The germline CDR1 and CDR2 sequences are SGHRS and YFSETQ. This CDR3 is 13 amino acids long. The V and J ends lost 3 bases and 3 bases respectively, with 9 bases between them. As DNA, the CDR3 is TGCGCCAGCAGCTCCTGGACAGAAGAGACCCAGTACTTC. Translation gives CASSSWTEETQYF.

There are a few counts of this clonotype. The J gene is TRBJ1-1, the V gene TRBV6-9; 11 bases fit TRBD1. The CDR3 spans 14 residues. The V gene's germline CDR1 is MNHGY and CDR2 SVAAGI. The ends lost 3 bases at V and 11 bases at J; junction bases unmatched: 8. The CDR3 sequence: CASSYLGTGGMAFF. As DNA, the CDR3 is TGTGCCAGCAGTTACCTAGGGACAGGGGGTATGGCTTTCTTT.

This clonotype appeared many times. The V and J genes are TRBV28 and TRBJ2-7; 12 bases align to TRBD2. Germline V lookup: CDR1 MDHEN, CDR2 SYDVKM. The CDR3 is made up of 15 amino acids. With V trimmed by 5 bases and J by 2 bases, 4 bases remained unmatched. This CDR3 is CASSDSSGRAYEQYF. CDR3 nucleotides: TGTGCCAGCAGTGACTCTAGCGGGAGGGCCTACGAGCAGTACTTC. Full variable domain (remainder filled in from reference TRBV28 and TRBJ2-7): DVKVTQSSRYLVKRTGEKVFLECVQDMDHENMFWYRQDPGLGLRLIYFSYDVKMKEKGDIPEGYSVSREKKERFSLILESASTNQTSMYLCASSDSSGRAYEQYFGPGTRLTVT.